Below are 27 T cell receptor beta chains sequenced from a single sample in a study of identical twins. MiXCR, applied by TCRdb to the 5' RACE reads, yields one record per CDR3 protein. Of some 260,000 distinct CDR3 sequences listed, around 15% are singletons. Sequenced: memory (CD45RO+) T cells sorted from blood. These receptors came from a woman younger than 35 in good health.

This clonotype is a singleton in its sample. The chain is built from TRBV5-1 and TRBJ2-5, with D perhaps matching TRBD2 (6 bases). The V gene lost 5 bases and the J gene lost 3 bases, with 11 bases spanning the gap. The CDR3 is 13 residues long. The V gene's germline CDR1 is SGHRS and CDR2 YFSETQ. CDR3 coding DNA: TGCGCCAGCAGGCAGGTAGCGGAAGAGACCCAGTACTTC. The encoded protein is CASRQVAEETQYF.

CDR3 nucleotide sequence: TGTGCCAGCAGGCGTCCTGGGGGGCCCGGGGAGCTGTTTTTT. It encodes CASRRPGGPGELFF. The chain combines TRBV7-2 with TRBJ2-2; D is possibly TRBD1 or TRBD2 (6 bases each). This CDR3 spans 14 amino acids. V lost 6 bases to trimming and J lost 6 bases, with 14 bases between them. Germline lookup yields CDR1 SGHTA and CDR2 FQGNSA.

This clonotype has a handful of counts. The rearrangement links TRBV7-9 to TRBJ2-1; maybe TRBD2 (5 bases). The CDR3 is 15 amino acids. The germline V and J ends were trimmed by 3 bases and 9 bases, with 18 bases remaining between them. Germline-derived CDR1 and CDR2 are SEHNR and FQNEAQ (reference sequence). The CDR3 loop reads CASSFRLDPGSEQFF. The CDR3 DNA is TGTGCCAGCAGCTTTCGGCTGGACCCTGGGAGTGAGCAGTTCTTC.

This clonotype appeared many times. The chain joins TRBV12-3 or TRBV12-4 to TRBJ2-2; D gene uncertain. This CDR3 has 14 amino acids. Trimming removed 3 bases at V and 5 bases at J, with 10 bases between. CDR3 sequence reads: CASSFEGWTGELFF. DNA for the CDR3: TGTGCCAGCAGTTTCGAAGGATGGACCGGGGAGCTGTTTTTT.

The V gene is TRBV4-3, the J gene TRBJ2-7, with unresolved D. CDR3 length: 13 amino acids. The ends were cut back, 4 bases at V and 5 bases at J, with 12 bases in the middle. Looked up from germline, CDR1 is LGHNA and CDR2 is YSLEER. CDR3 loop: CASSPEVWDEQYF. CDR3 coding DNA: TGCGCCAGCAGCCCAGAGGTATGGGACGAGCAGTACTTC.

The DNA of the CDR3 is TGTGCCAGCAGCCAAGGAGGGGCGGGGGAGACCCAGTACTTC. This codes for CASSQGGAGETQYF. The chain couples TRBV3-1 to TRBJ2-5; tentatively, D is TRBD2 (6 bases). The V end lost 1 base, the J end lost 5 bases, and 11 bases lay between the germline ends. The CDR3 runs 14 residues. CDR1 and CDR2 (germline): LGHDT, YNNKEL (reference sequence).

The chain combines TRBV9 with TRBJ2-3; tentative D call: TRBD2 (5 bases). The CDR3 is 14 residues long. CDR1 and CDR2 (germline): SGDLS, YYNGEE. V was clipped by 0 bases and J by 4 bases, with 9 bases between them. Here the CDR3 reads CASSVGGRPDTQYF. DNA for the CDR3: TGTGCCAGCAGCGTAGGAGGGCGGCCAGATACGCAGTATTTT. The entire variable domain, with the rest obtained from reference TRBV9 and TRBJ2-3, is as follows: DSGVTQTPKHLITATGQRVTLRCSPRSGDLSVYWYQQSLDQGLQFLIQYYNGEERAKGNILERFSAQQFPDLHSELNLSSLELGDSALYFCASSVGGRPDTQYFGPGTRLTVL.

Only a few counts were recorded for this clonotype. This chain joins TRBV12-3 or TRBV12-4 and TRBJ2-1, with TRBD2 matching over 7 bases. Trimming removed 3 bases from V and 2 bases from J; junction bases left unmatched: 4. CDR3 length equals 15 residues. CDR3 protein: CASSFGGSPYNEQFF. CDR3 sequence (DNA): TGTGCCAGCAGTTTCGGCGGGAGTCCCTACAATGAGCAGTTCTTC.

This clonotype was detected only a few times. V usage is TRBV14 and J usage is TRBJ2-4; D possibly corresponds to TRBD1 (7 bases). V lost 3 bases and J 11 bases, leaving 14 bases between the germline ends. Germline V gene lookup returns CDR1 SGHDN and CDR2 FVKESK. The CDR3 covers 13 residues. CDR3 in DNA: TGTGCCAGCAGCCATGACAGGGAGGCTGTTCAGTACTTC. Translation gives CASSHDREAVQYF.

J is TRBJ2-7 and V is TRBV20-1, with D perhaps matching TRBD1 (5 bases). V lost 4 bases and J 2 bases, leaving 15 bases between the germline ends. Germline CDR1 reads DFQATT; CDR2 reads SNEGSKA (reference sequence). The CDR3 runs to 14 residues. The CDR3 spells CSATSATETYEQYF. CDR3 nucleotide sequence: TGCAGTGCTACCTCCGCGACAGAGACCTACGAGCAGTACTTC.

This clonotype was recorded at least ten times. In nucleotides, the CDR3 is TGCAGTGCTAGGACTATCGCTTACGAGCAGTACTTC. Amino acid sequence: CSARTIAYEQYF. V gene TRBV20-1 combines with J gene TRBJ2-7; a weak D match, TRBD2 (5 bases). This CDR3 is built from 12 residues. CDR1 and CDR2 (germline): DFQATT, SNEGSKA (reference sequence). Trimming stripped 3 bases from V and 4 bases from J, with 10 bases between.

The chain uses TRBV6-6 and TRBJ1-2, with D unclear. This CDR3 contains 13 residues. With 7 bases removed from V and 10 bases from J, the gap between germline ends came to 19 bases. CDR1 MNHNY and CDR2 SVGAGI come from the germline V gene (reference sequence). The chain's CDR3 is CASINPAIKDYTF. Here the CDR3 DNA reads TGTGCCAGCATAAACCCGGCGATTAAAGACTACACCTTC.

In its sample, this clonotype was seen a few times. The CDR3 DNA sequence: TGTGCCAGCAGTAGACAGGGGGGGGACTATGGCTACACCTTC. Its protein product is CASSRQGGDYGYTF. The genes are TRBV7-2 and TRBJ1-2, with 9 bases fitting TRBD1. Trimming at V came to 6 bases and at J to 3 bases, leaving 5 bases not matched to a gene. From germline, CDR1 is SGHTA and CDR2 FQGNSA. This CDR3 is built from 14 residues.

V is TRBV7-2 and J is TRBJ2-7, with D perhaps TRBD1 or TRBD2 (5 bases each). V was clipped by 5 bases and J by 6 bases, with 17 bases between them. This CDR3 spans 14 amino acids. CDR1 and CDR2 (germline): SGHTA, FQGNSA. The CDR3 DNA is TGTGCCAGCAGCGACCGGGACCGATCCCTCGAGCAGTACTTC. Translating gives CASSDRDRSLEQYF.

This clonotype showed up many times. The chain uses TRBV3-1 and TRBJ2-7; 7 bases fit TRBD2. The CDR3 runs to 14 residues. Losses at the gene ends were 2 bases for V and 5 bases for J; bases not matched to a gene: 6. Germline lookup yields CDR1 LGHDT and CDR2 YNNKEL (reference sequence). The CDR3: CASSQQGGGNEQYF. The CDR3 region has the DNA TGTGCCAGCAGCCAACAGGGCGGGGGAAACGAGCAGTACTTC.

The chain couples TRBV9 to TRBJ2-1, with a tentative D call TRBD2 (7 bases). CDR1 is SGDLS, CDR2 YYNGEE, per germline. The CDR3 loop spans 13 amino acids. The V end was cut by 4 bases, the J end by 13 bases, with 18 bases between. CDR3 in amino acids: CASSRDTGTNQFF. CDR3 coding DNA: TGTGCCAGCAGCAGGGACACCGGGACTAACCAGTTCTTC.

The chain couples TRBV28 to TRBJ1-2, with D tentatively TRBD1 (5 bases). Per germline, CDR1 MDHEN and CDR2 SYDVKM. V was shortened by 8 bases and J by 2 bases, with 9 bases between the two germline ends. This CDR3 region has 12 residues. This chain's CDR3 is CASEGVNYGYTF. The CDR3 nucleotides are TGTGCCAGCGAAGGGGTGAACTATGGCTACACCTTC.

The rearrangement uses TRBV10-3 and TRBJ2-2; 13 nucleotides match TRBD2. The CDR3 sequence is 15 residues long. Germline CDR1 ENHRY, CDR2 SYGVKD. J gave up 6 bases and V 7 bases, and 5 bases lay outside the gene matches. CDR3: CAIKGTSGVPGELFF. Here the CDR3 DNA reads TGTGCCATCAAAGGGACTAGCGGGGTCCCCGGGGAGCTGTTTTTT.

The V and J genes are TRBV12-3 or TRBV12-4 and TRBJ2-1; D is perhaps TRBD1 or TRBD2 (5 bases each). The V end lost 5 bases, the J end lost 6 bases, and 17 bases lay between the germline ends. The CDR3 has 15 residues. This chain's CDR3 is CASSLRTPRVNEQFF. CDR3 bases: TGTGCCAGCAGTCTCCGGACACCGCGGGTCAATGAGCAGTTCTTC.

This chain joins TRBV7-2 and TRBJ2-7, with D possibly matching TRBD1 (6 bases). Germline V gene sequence: CDR1 SGHTA, CDR2 FQGNSA. V gave up 2 bases and J gave up 2 bases, with 13 bases separating them. This CDR3 region has 15 residues. CDR3 in amino acids: CASSLSFGQTYEQYF. CDR3 sequence (DNA): TGTGCCAGCAGCTTAAGTTTTGGACAGACCTACGAGCAGTACTTC.

With regard to this clonotype: This may come from a read error, since a much larger clone is one base off. J is TRBJ2-7 and V is TRBV4-2, with D possibly called TRBD1 or TRBD2 (5 bases each). This CDR3 is 16 amino acids long. Germline values: CDR1 LGHNA, CDR2 YNFKEQ. CDR3 nucleotide sequence: TGTGCCATCAGCCCCGGGCTAATCGGGACCTCCTACGAGCAGTACTTC. This gives the protein CAISPGLIGTSYEQYF.

This clonotype was observed at least ten times. The chain uses TRBV5-1 and TRBJ2-7; TRBD2 aligns across 9 bases. V lost 6 bases to trimming and J lost 0 bases; unmatched junction nucleotides: 7. Germline CDR1 reads SGHRS; CDR2 reads YFSETQ. The CDR3 runs 15 residues. CDR3 nucleotide sequence: TGCGCCAGCACCCGAACTAGCGGGTCCTCCTACGAGCAGTACTTC. Its protein product is CASTRTSGSSYEQYF. Full variable domain (missing parts from reference TRBV5-1 and TRBJ2-7): KAGVTQTPRYLIKTRGQQVTLSCSPISGHRSVSWYQQTPGQGLQFLFEYFSETQRNKGNFPGRFSGRQFSNSRSEMNVSTLELGDSALYLCASTRTSGSSYEQYFGPGTRLTVT.

This clonotype was seen a few times. The chain is built from TRBV5-1 and TRBJ2-7; D is ambiguous. CDR1 SGHRS and CDR2 YFSETQ come from the germline V gene. The CDR3 is made up of 16 amino acids. With 2 bases removed from V and 2 bases from J, the gap between germline ends came to 17 bases. The CDR3 sequence is CASSLSDGDPPYEQYF. The CDR3 DNA follows: TGCGCCAGCAGCTTATCCGACGGCGATCCTCCCTACGAGCAGTACTTC.

This clonotype was counted many times. V gene TRBV20-1 combines with J gene TRBJ1-1, with TRBD1 as a possible D gene (5 bases). The CDR3 is 13 amino acids. The V gene lost 3 bases and the J gene lost 0 bases, with 8 bases spanning the gap. In germline, CDR1 is DFQATT, CDR2 SNEGSKA (reference sequence). The CDR3 coding sequence is TGCAGTGCTAGGGACACAGTGAACACTGAAGCTTTCTTT. Protein product: CSARDTVNTEAFF.

This clonotype has just a few counts. CDR3 sequence: CASSSDREGNGYTF. CDR3 nucleotide sequence: TGTGCCAGCAGTTCGGACAGGGAGGGGAATGGCTACACCTTC. The genes are TRBV12-3 or TRBV12-4 and TRBJ1-2; 8 bases match TRBD1. This CDR3 has 14 residues. After removal of 4 bases from V and 6 bases from J, the junction contained 7 bases not matched to a gene.

This clonotype turned up a few times. V and J are TRBV6-5 and TRBJ2-7; possible D gene TRBD2, 6 bases. The CDR3 is made up of 14 amino acids. CDR1 is MNHEY, CDR2 SVGAGI, per germline. V was clipped by 4 bases and J by 5 bases, with 15 bases between them. The CDR3 here is CASSSRSGENEQYF. The CDR3, as DNA: TGTGCCAGCAGTTCCCGGTCGGGGGAGAACGAGCAGTACTTC.

This clonotype was counted between two and nine times. CDR3: CATSEQGLAGEQFF. In DNA form, the CDR3 reads TGTGCCACCAGTGAACAGGGACTAGCGGGAGAGCAGTTCTTC. The V gene is TRBV24-1, the J gene TRBJ2-1; 13 bases match TRBD2. The junction had 3 bases not matched to a gene; V was cut back by 4 bases and J by 10 bases. The CDR3 loop spans 14 amino acids. Germline values: CDR1 KGHDR, CDR2 SFDVKD.